These 10 T cell receptor beta chains originate from one sample sequenced in a study of cytomegalovirus exposure and HLA in healthy donors. Use of 60 Vbeta and 13 Jbeta primers characterized the PCR. Only in-frame clones appear in the TCRdb table, and some are missing; sequencing was by immunoSEQ multiplex PCR. The data contain about 140,000 clones, around 82% of them seen just once; the ten biggest clones take up 5.5% to 7%. The sequenced sample consisted of PBMCs. These receptors were taken from a woman in her thirties or forties in good health and CMV-seropositive.

The CDR3, as DNA: TGTGCCAGCAGTCCCCGGACTAGCGTCTCCTACGAGCAGTACTTC. The encoded protein is CASSPRTSVSYEQYF. This chain links TRBV6-5 with TRBJ2-5; TRBD2 matches 9 bases. The tail of the sequence fits TRBJ2-7 better, so the J call may be wrong. The CDR3 extends over 15 amino acids. CDR1 MNHEY and CDR2 SVGAGI come from the germline V gene.

J is TRBJ2-1 and V is TRBV2, with TRBD2 matching over 11 bases. CDR1 is SNHLY and CDR2 is FYNNEI in the germline V gene. V trimming: 6 bases; J trimming: 7 bases; junction bases outside the gene matches: 8. The CDR3 is 15 amino acids. CDR3 protein: CASREGLAARNEQFF. CDR3 DNA sequence: TGTGCCAGCAGGGAGGGACTAGCGGCACGGAATGAGCAGTTCTTC.

This clone was counted between two and nine times. The CDR3: CASTRTIQETQYF. The CDR3 nucleotides are TGTGCCAGCACCCGGACTATTCAAGAGACCCAGTACTTC. The gene calls are TRBV6-1 and TRBJ2-5, with a weak D call TRBD2 (6 bases). CDR3 size: 13 residues. Germline-derived CDR1 and CDR2 are MNHNS and SASEGT. V shed 7 bases and J shed 2 bases, with 11 bases lying between them.

The rearrangement links TRBV18 to TRBJ2-6; 10 bases map to TRBD1. From germline, CDR1 is KGHSH and CDR2 LQKENI. The V gene end was trimmed by 1 base and the J gene end by 1 base; junction bases not matched to a gene: 4. The CDR3 loop spans 18 amino acids. DNA of the CDR3: TGTGCCAGCTCACCACAGGACAGGGGGAATTCTGGGGCCAACGTCCTGACTTTC. This gives the protein CASSPQDRGNSGANVLTF. The entire variable domain, with the rest obtained from reference TRBV18 and TRBJ2-6, is as follows: NAGVMQNPRHLVRRRGQEARLRCSPMKGHSHVYWYRQLPEEGLKFMVYLQKENIIDESGMPKERFSAEFPKEGPSILRIQQVVRGDSAAYFCASSPQDRGNSGANVLTFGAGSRLTVL.

The V gene is TRBV4-2, the J gene TRBJ2-2; the match to TRBD2 covers 7 bases. Germline CDR1 reads LGHNA; CDR2 reads YNFKEQ. V shed 1 base and J 5 bases; nucleotides not matched to a gene: 1. CDR3 size: 14 residues. CDR3 bases: TGTGCCAGCAGCCAAGGGGGGGGGACCGGGGAGCTGTTTTTT. This gives the protein CASSQGGGTGELFF.

The rearrangement links TRBV7-9 to TRBJ1-4; D unresolved. V was trimmed by 3 bases and J by 7 bases, leaving 15 bases between them. Germline V gene lookup returns CDR1 SEHNR and CDR2 FQNEAQ (reference sequence). CDR3 length: 15 residues. For the CDR3, the DNA is TGTGCCAGCAGCTTCGACCCCGGGAAGGGTGAAAAACTGTTTTTT. It yields the protein CASSFDPGKGEKLFF.

The chain joins TRBV28 to TRBJ1-5, with TRBD1 as a possible D gene (6 bases). The germline V and J ends were trimmed by 5 bases and 0 bases, with 8 bases remaining between them. Per the germline V gene, CDR1 is MDHEN and CDR2 is SYDVKM. This CDR3 is built from 14 residues. Here the CDR3 reads CASSGQNSNQPQHF. Here the CDR3 DNA reads TGTGCCAGCAGTGGACAGAATAGCAATCAGCCCCAGCATTTT.

The chain joins TRBV27 to TRBJ2-3; tentatively, D is TRBD2 (5 bases). Germline V gene sequence: CDR1 MNHEY, CDR2 SMNVEV (reference sequence). Trimming removed 10 bases from V and 5 bases from J, with 13 bases in between. The CDR3 consists of 12 residues. CDR3 region: CATSGYGDTQYF. In nucleotides, the CDR3 is TGTGCCACTTCGGGATATGGAGATACGCAGTATTTT.

The V gene is TRBV6-1, the J gene TRBJ2-7, with TRBD2 matching 7 bases. The J segment lost 2 bases and the V segment lost 2 bases, leaving 9 bases of the junction unmatched. From germline, CDR1 is MNHNS and CDR2 SASEGT. The CDR3 contains 16 residues. The CDR3: CASSEMGGVRPYEQYF. The CDR3, as DNA: TGTGCCAGCAGTGAAATGGGGGGGGTGCGGCCCTACGAGCAGTACTTC.

Here the CDR3 reads CATSPIVAGNGEQYF. The CDR3 DNA sequence: TGTGCCACCAGCCCGATAGTAGCGGGAAACGGCGAGCAGTACTTC. This chain links TRBV15 with TRBJ2-7; 8 positions match TRBD2. CDR3 size: 15 residues. The junction had 12 bases not matched to a gene; V was cut back by 5 bases and J by 6 bases. Per germline, CDR1 LNHNV and CDR2 YYDKDF (reference sequence). The entire variable domain, with the rest obtained from reference TRBV15 and TRBJ2-7, is as follows: DAMVIQNPRYQVTQFGKPVTLSCSQTLNHNVMYWYQQKSSQAPKLLFHYYDKDFNNEADTPDNFQSRRPNTSFCFLDIRSPGLGDTAMYLCATSPIVAGNGEQYFGPGTRLTVT.